The entry below describes one TCR beta chain. Clones were sequenced by immunoSEQ multiplex PCR, and TCRdb holds only the in-frame ones, with some missing. Among 40,000 to 60,000 clones listed, approximately 90% were seen once. This record belongs to a study of control samples from healthy donors and cancer patients. With V trimmed by 9 bases and J by 3 bases, 8 bases remained unmatched. CDR1 and CDR2 (germline): MNHEY, SVGAGI. This CDR3 has 15 amino acids. Sequenced input: PBMCs. The sequence was collected from a man aged 55 to 70 with head and neck cancer. This chain uses TRBV6-5 with TRBJ1-6; 7 bases match TRBD1. The CDR3 nucleotides are TGTGCCAGTGTACCGGGACAGAACTATAATTCACCCCTCCACTTT. This translates into CASVPGQNYNSPLHF.